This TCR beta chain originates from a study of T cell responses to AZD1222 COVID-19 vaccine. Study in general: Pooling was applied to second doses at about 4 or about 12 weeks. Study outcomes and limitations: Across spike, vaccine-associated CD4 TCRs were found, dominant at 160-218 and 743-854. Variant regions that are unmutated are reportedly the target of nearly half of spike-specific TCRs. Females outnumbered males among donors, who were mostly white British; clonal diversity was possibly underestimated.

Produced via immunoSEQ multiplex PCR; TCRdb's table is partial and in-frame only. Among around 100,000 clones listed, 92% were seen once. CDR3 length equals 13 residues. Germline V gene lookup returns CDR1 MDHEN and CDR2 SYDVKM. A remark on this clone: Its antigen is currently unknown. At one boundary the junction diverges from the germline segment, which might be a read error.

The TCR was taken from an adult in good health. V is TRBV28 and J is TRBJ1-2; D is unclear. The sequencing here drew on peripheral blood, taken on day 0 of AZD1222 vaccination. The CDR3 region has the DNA TGTGCCAGCAGTTTAAGGCCTAATTATGGCTACACCTTC. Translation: CASSLRPNYGYTF.